The next 12 T cell receptor beta chains were all read from a single sample in a study of blood T cells in healthy people across ages. A second PCR, run for roughly 7 to 11 cycles, used a sample-barcoded 5' primer plus a J-beta primer mix. MiXCR was run by TCRdb on the 5' RACE reads, yielding one entry per CDR3 protein. The sample lists some 700,000 distinct CDR3 sequences, approximately 43% occurring once. Sequencing was performed on blood. Every receptor here comes from a woman aged 55 to 70 in good health.

Points on this clonotype: A much bigger clone sits one base away, suggesting this may be a read error. The chain links TRBV7-2 to TRBJ2-1; 9 bases map to TRBD1. The last part of the DNA fits TRBJ2-7 better; the J call may be wrong. CDR3 length equals 19 residues. Germline V gene lookup returns CDR1 SGHTA and CDR2 FQGNSA. DNA of the CDR3: TGTGCCAGCAGACTCTCCCCTGGGGGGGGACAGGGTACCTACAATGAGCAGTACTTC. It is translated as CASRLSPGGGQGTYNEQYF.

This chain joins TRBV3-1 and TRBJ2-3; tentatively, D is TRBD2 (5 bases). Germline lookup yields CDR1 LGHDT and CDR2 YNNKEL (reference sequence). There are 14 residues in the CDR3. Trimming cost V 3 bases and J 2 bases, with 9 bases left between them. CDR3 protein: CASSHGGFTDTQYF. Written as DNA, the CDR3 is TGTGCCAGCAGCCATGGCGGGTTCACAGATACGCAGTATTTT.

This clonotype was counted a few times. The chain uses TRBV12-3 or TRBV12-4 and TRBJ2-1; 7 bases map to TRBD2. Trimming took 8 bases from V and 2 from J; bases not matched to a gene: 9. The length of the CDR3 is 15 residues. CDR3 loop: CASVGGEAPYNEQFF. The CDR3 DNA is TGTGCCAGCGTTGGGGGGGAGGCCCCCTACAATGAGCAGTTCTTC.

Of note for this clonotype: The junction departs from germline at one end; a sequencing error may be responsible. This chain links TRBV4-2 with TRBJ1-4; TRBD1 might be the D (6 bases). Germline V lookup: CDR1 LGHNA, CDR2 YNFKEQ. The CDR3 has 15 residues. The CDR3 DNA reads as TGTGTCAGCAGCCCCCCAGGGGCAACTAATGAAAAACTGTTTTTT. Its translation: CVSSPPGATNEKLFF.

This clonotype has a count of ten or more. J is TRBJ2-5 and V is TRBV12-3 or TRBV12-4; D possibly corresponds to TRBD2 (6 bases). The CDR3 covers 14 residues. Trimming shortened V by 7 bases and J by 1 base, and 13 bases separated the two germline ends. CDR3 sequence: CASIQDGGQETQYF. CDR3 bases: TGTGCCAGCATCCAGGACGGGGGCCAAGAGACCCAGTACTTC.

The chain employs TRBV3-1 and TRBJ2-3; D may correspond to TRBD1 or TRBD2 (6 bases each). Per germline, CDR1 LGHDT and CDR2 YNNKEL (reference sequence). The ends were cut back, 4 bases at V and 2 bases at J, with 16 bases in the middle. The CDR3 is 16 amino acids. Written as DNA, the CDR3 is TGTGCCAGCAGCCCCCTCACGGGGGCTGACACAGATACGCAGTATTTT. Its protein is CASSPLTGADTDTQYF.

The chain recombines TRBV7-8 with TRBJ2-1; TRBD1 matches 9 bases. Germline values: CDR1 SGHVS, CDR2 FQNEAQ. The length of the CDR3 is 19 residues. Unmatched junction bases numbered 18, after V lost 1 base and J lost 8 bases. In nucleotides, the CDR3 is TGTGCCAGCAGCTTAGGGAGGCTAAGGTCGGGACAGGGTTCCCATGAGCAGTTCTTC. Its protein product is CASSLGRLRSGQGSHEQFF.

The rearrangement joins TRBV20-1 to TRBJ1-6; the D is unclear. This CDR3 spans 13 amino acids. Germline V gene sequence: CDR1 DFQATT, CDR2 SNEGSKA (reference sequence). Trimming left V 6 bases short and J 2 bases short, with 8 bases between. CDR3 protein: CSARSTYNSPLHF. CDR3 nucleotide sequence: TGCAGTGCCCGATCCACCTATAATTCACCCCTCCACTTT.

In regard to this clonotype: The conserved final phenylalanine or tryptophan is absent from the CDR3, which likely points to a read error. V and J are TRBV12-3 or TRBV12-4 and TRBJ2-3; D is perhaps TRBD2 (7 bases). The V and J ends lost 6 bases and 5 bases respectively, with 9 bases between them. CDR3 size: 12 residues. As DNA, the CDR3 is TGTGCCAGCAGAGGGGGGGGAGATACGCAGTATTCT. As protein: CASRGGGDTQYS.

The chain links TRBV6-5 to TRBJ2-1; 14 nucleotides match TRBD2. Germline values: CDR1 MNHEY, CDR2 SVGAGI. V lost 5 bases, J lost 10 bases, and 7 bases stayed unmatched. The CDR3 has 15 residues. The CDR3 coding sequence is TGTGCCAGCAGTACTCCGGGACTAGCGGGGGAAGAGCAGTTCTTC. The encoded protein is CASSTPGLAGEEQFF.

This clonotype has more than one count but fewer than ten. The chain is built from TRBV11-1 and TRBJ2-5, with 7 bases that match TRBD1. V dropped 3 bases and J dropped 4; count of bases not matched to a gene: 5. Looked up from germline, CDR1 is SGHAT and CDR2 is FQDESV (reference sequence). The CDR3 contains 14 residues. CDR3 amino acids: CASSFSTGLETQYF. The CDR3 DNA sequence: TGTGCCAGCAGCTTCTCGACAGGGTTAGAGACCCAGTACTTC.

Turning to this clonotype: One base away lies a much larger clone, so this may be a sequencing read error. The genes are TRBV7-3 and TRBJ2-5; tentatively, D is TRBD2 (5 bases). The CDR3 runs 14 residues. The germline V gene has CDR1 SGHTA and CDR2 FQGTGA. CDR3 sequence: CASSLGGPQETRYF. CDR3 nucleotides: TGTGCCAGCAGCTTAGGCGGGCCGCAAGAGACCCGGTACTTC.